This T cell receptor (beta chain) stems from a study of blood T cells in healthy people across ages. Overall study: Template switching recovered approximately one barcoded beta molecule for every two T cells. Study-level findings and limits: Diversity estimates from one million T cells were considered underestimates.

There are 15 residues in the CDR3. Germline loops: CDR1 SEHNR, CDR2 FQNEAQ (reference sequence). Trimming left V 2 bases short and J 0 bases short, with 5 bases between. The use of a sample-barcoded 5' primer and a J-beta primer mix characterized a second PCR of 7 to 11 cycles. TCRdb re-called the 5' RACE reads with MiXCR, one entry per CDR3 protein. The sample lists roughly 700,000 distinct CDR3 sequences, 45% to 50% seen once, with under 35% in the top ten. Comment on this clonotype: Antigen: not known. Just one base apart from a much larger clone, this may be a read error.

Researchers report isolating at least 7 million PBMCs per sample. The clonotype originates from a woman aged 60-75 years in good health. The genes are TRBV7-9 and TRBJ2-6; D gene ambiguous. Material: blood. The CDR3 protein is CASSLMGSGANVLTF. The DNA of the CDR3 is TGTGCCAGCAGCTTAATGGGCTCTGGGGCCAACGTCCTGACTTTC.